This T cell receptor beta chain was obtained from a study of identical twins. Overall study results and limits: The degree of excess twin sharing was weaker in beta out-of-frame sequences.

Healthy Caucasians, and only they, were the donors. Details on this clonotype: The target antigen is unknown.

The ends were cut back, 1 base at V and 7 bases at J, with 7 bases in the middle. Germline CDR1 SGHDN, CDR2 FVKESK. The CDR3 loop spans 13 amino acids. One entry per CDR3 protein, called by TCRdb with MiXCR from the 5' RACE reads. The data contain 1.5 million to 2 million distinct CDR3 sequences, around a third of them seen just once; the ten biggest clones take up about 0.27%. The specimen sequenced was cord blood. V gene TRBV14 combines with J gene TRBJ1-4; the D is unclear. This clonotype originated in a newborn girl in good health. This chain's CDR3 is CASSQGFGEKLFF. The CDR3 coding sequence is TGTGCCAGCAGCCAAGGATTTGGTGAAAAACTGTTTTTT.